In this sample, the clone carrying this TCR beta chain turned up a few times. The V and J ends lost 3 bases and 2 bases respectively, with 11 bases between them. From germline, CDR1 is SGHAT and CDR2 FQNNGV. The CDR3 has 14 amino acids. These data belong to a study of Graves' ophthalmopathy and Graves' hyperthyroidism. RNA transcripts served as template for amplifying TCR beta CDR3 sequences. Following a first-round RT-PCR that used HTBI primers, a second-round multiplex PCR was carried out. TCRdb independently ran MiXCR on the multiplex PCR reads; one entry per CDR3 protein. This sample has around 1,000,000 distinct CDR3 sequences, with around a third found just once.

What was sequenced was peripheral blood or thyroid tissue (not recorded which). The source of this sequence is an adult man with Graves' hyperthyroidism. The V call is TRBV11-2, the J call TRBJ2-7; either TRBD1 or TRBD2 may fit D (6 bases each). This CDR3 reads CASSFGGLPYEQYF. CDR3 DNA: TGTGCCAGCAGCTTCGGGGGCCTCCCCTACGAGCAGTACTTC.